The source of this TCR beta chain is a study of blood T cell repertoires in COVID-19. Original processing methods: Reference gene primers were amplified, and this amplification served to estimate nucleated cell counts. Profiling relied on immunoSEQ multiplex PCR, and the TCRdb table lists in-frame clones only, not all of them. From that table come the V and J calls and clone size; the DNA was used to work out D and trimming. The sample includes about 200,000 clones, about 82% seen only once; the top ten take about 6%. The participants were between about 18 and 90 years old and came from about two dozen US areas. Each participant's cohort was designated according to participant-reported clinical history. The CDR3 is 18 residues long. CDR1 LGHNA and CDR2 YNFKEQ come from the germline V gene. V lost 1 base to trimming and J lost 2 bases, with 21 bases between them.

The clonotype originates from a middle-aged man with acute COVID-19. The sequencing input was PBMCs or T cells enriched from blood (not recorded which). The chain recombines TRBV4-2 with TRBJ2-7, with a possible D match to TRBD1 (8 bases). CDR3 in DNA: TGTGCCAGCAGCCAAGTCAGGGGGCGGGAGCTTATAACCTACGAGCAGTACTTC. Translating it yields CASSQVRGRELITYEQYF.